This TCR beta chain was retrieved from a study of blood T cells in healthy people across ages. Then a second PCR, running about 7 to 11 cycles, was carried out with a sample-barcoded 5' primer and a J-beta primer mix. Every single cDNA molecule received a tag from a template-switch adaptor with 12 random nucleotides. TCRdb fed the 5' RACE reads into MiXCR, producing one record per CDR3 protein. The sample holds 780,000 or so distinct CDR3 sequences, about 56% seen once. Looked up from germline, CDR1 is DFQATT and CDR2 is SNEGSKA (reference sequence). The CDR3 has 11 amino acids. The ends were cut back, 5 bases at V and 6 bases at J, with 11 bases in the middle. Study-level results: Older individuals had lower TCR beta diversity per million T cells (the decline was roughly linear). A strong correlation between TCR beta diversity and naive T cell percentage was seen. Donors of long life had a larger count of naive CD4+ cells and greater diversity than aged donors.

This clonotype was detected only once. No antigen is known for it. J is TRBJ2-7 and V is TRBV20-1, with D perhaps TRBD2 (5 bases). This receptor was obtained from a man aged 35 to 55 in good health. The sequencing sample was made of blood. CDR3 residues: CSALGRGEQYF. DNA of the CDR3: TGCAGTGCTCTGGGCCGGGGCGAGCAGTACTTC.